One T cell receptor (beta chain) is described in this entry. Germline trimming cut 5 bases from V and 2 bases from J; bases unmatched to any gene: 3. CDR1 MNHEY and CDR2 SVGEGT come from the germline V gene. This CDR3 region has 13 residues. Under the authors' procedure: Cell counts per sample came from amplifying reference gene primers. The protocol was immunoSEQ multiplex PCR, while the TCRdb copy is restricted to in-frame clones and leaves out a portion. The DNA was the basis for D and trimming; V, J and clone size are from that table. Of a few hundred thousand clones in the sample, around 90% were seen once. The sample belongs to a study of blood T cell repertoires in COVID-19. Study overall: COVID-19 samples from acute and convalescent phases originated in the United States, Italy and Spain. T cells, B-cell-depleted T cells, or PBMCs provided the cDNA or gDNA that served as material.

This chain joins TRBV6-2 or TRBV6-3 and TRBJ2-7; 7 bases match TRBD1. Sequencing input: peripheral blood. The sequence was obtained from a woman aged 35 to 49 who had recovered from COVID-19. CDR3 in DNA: TGTGCCAGCAGTACAGGGGATACCTACGAGCAGTACTTC. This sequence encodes CASSTGDTYEQYF.